A single sample gave rise to the 26 T cell receptor beta chains below, sequenced in a study of CXCR3-negative and CXCR3-positive naive CD8 T cells. Researchers prepared the TRB cDNA libraries using 5' RACE with UMI labels. TCRdb derives one entry per CDR3 protein from the 5' RACE reads, leaving out DNA. Found here are some 130,000 distinct CDR3 sequences; the top ten clones hold 0.29%. What was sequenced was naive CXCR3- CD8+ T cells from blood. Stated subset: CD45RO-CCR7+CD27+CD95- naive CD8+ T cells lacking CXCR3 (TNR3-). Receptors originate from a human donor in good health. Some clones in this sample may be carry-over from other donors' samples.

The chain uses TRBV7-9 and TRBJ1-1; TCRdb's D gene call, TRBD1, goes unchecked for lack of DNA. The CDR3 extends over 13 amino acids. Germline CDR1 and CDR2: SEHNR and FQNEAQ (reference sequence). The CDR3: CASSLKQGAEAFF.

The chain employs TRBV29-1 and TRBJ2-5. CDR1 and CDR2 (germline): SQVTM, ANQGSEA. The CDR3 contains 11 residues. CDR3 sequence: CSVTVQETQYF.

The V and J genes are TRBV12-3 or TRBV12-4 and TRBJ2-1; TCRdb calls TRBD1, which cannot be checked without DNA. CDR3 length equals 15 residues. The CDR3 loop is CASSPNPTGYNEQFF.

J is TRBJ2-1 and V is TRBV29-1; the D call from TCRdb, TRBD1, cannot be confirmed without DNA. Germline CDR1 and CDR2: SQVTM and ANQGSEA. The CDR3 loop spans 14 amino acids. The CDR3 region is CSVLGTGGYNEQFF.

The chain employs TRBV12-3 or TRBV12-4 and TRBJ2-7. The CDR3 length is 15 residues. The CDR3 is CASSFALGPIYEQYF.

The chain links TRBV5-1 to TRBJ2-1; without DNA, the TCRdb call of TRBD1 cannot be checked. From germline, CDR1 is SGHRS and CDR2 YFSETQ. The CDR3 totals 13 residues. This chain's CDR3 is CASSGGDYNEQFF.

The chain recombines TRBV5-6 with TRBJ2-1; TCRdb proposes TRBD1, but this gene call is untestable without DNA. From germline, CDR1 is SGHDT and CDR2 YYEEEE. CDR3 length: 13 residues. This chain's CDR3 is CASSLEGAHEQFF. The whole variable domain, remainder taken from reference TRBV5-6 and TRBJ2-1, is DAGVTQSPTHLIKTRGQQVTLRCSPKSGHDTVSWYQQALGQGPQFIFQYYEEEERQRGNFPDRFSGHQFPNYSSELNVNALLLGDSALYLCASSLEGAHEQFFGPGTRLTVL.

The genes are TRBV2 and TRBJ1-1; the D call of TRBD1 rests on TCRdb alone, since no DNA is present to check it. This CDR3 contains 18 residues. Germline CDR1 reads SNHLY; CDR2 reads FYNNEI. The CDR3 loop reads CAPPISGTGGFMNTEAFF.

The gene calls are TRBV9 and TRBJ2-3. There are 14 residues in the CDR3. From germline, CDR1 is SGDLS and CDR2 YYNGEE. Here the CDR3 reads CASTEGGTTDTQYF.

The CDR3 sequence is CASSLDYLYGYTF. The chain combines TRBV5-1 with TRBJ1-2. The germline CDR1 and CDR2 sequences are SGHRS and YFSETQ. The CDR3 spans 13 residues. Variable domain in full (rest from reference TRBV5-1 and TRBJ1-2): KAGVTQTPRYLIKTRGQQVTLSCSPISGHRSVSWYQQTPGQGLQFLFEYFSETQRNKGNFPGRFSGRQFSNSRSEMNVSTLELGDSALYLCASSLDYLYGYTFGSGTRLTVV.

V usage is TRBV15 and J usage is TRBJ2-5. The CDR3 sequence is 13 residues long. The germline gives CDR1 LNHNV, CDR2 YYDKDF (reference sequence). CDR3 amino acids: CATSPAVQETQYF.

The V gene is TRBV21-1, the J gene TRBJ2-7; absent DNA, TCRdb's TRBD2 call cannot be checked. TRBV21-1 is flagged as a pseudogene. This CDR3 region has 15 residues. The chain's CDR3 is CASSRVTSGSHEQYF.

The rearrangement uses TRBV15 and TRBJ2-1; as DNA is missing, the TRBD1 call by TCRdb cannot be tested. The CDR3 loop spans 17 amino acids. Germline V gives CDR1 LNHNV, CDR2 YYDKDF (reference sequence). The CDR3 sequence is CATSLRGYDSSYNEQFF.

This chain links TRBV12-3 or TRBV12-4 with TRBJ2-2; as DNA is missing, the TRBD2 call by TCRdb cannot be tested. The CDR3 has 20 residues. The CDR3 protein is CASSSLRVSRRDAGTGELFF.

The gene calls are TRBV29-1 and TRBJ1-1; TCRdb names TRBD1, which stays unverified in the absence of DNA. This CDR3 is built from 16 residues. In germline, CDR1 is SQVTM, CDR2 ANQGSEA. Here the CDR3 reads CSVPGPRGLGRTEAFF.

The rearrangement joins TRBV4-3 to TRBJ2-2; TCRdb's D gene call, TRBD1, goes unchecked for lack of DNA. This CDR3 is 15 amino acids long. From germline, CDR1 is LGHNA and CDR2 YSLEER. The CDR3 loop is CASSLDRGRAGELFF.

The chain is built from TRBV12-5 and TRBJ1-1; checking the TCRdb D call of TRBD1 is not possible without DNA. The CDR3 runs to 14 residues. The germline CDR1 and CDR2 sequences are LGHNT and FRNRAP. The CDR3 protein is CASGLGGRVTEAFF.

CDR3: CSARVTGGPYNEQFF. V gene TRBV20-1 combines with J gene TRBJ2-1; TCRdb names TRBD1, which stays unverified in the absence of DNA. This CDR3 has 15 amino acids. Per the germline V gene, CDR1 is DFQATT and CDR2 is SNEGSKA (reference sequence).

This chain links TRBV19 with TRBJ1-5. This CDR3 has 14 residues. Per germline, CDR1 LNHDA and CDR2 SQIVND (reference sequence). Here the CDR3 reads CASSIIGYNQPQHF. The whole variable domain, filled in from reference TRBV19 and TRBJ1-5, reads DGGITQSPKYLFRKEGQNVTLSCEQNLNHDAMYWYRQDPGQGLRLIYYSQIVNDFQKGDIAEGYSVSREKKESFPLTVTSAQKNPTAFYLCASSIIGYNQPQHFGDGTRLSIL.

The rearrangement uses TRBV5-1 and TRBJ2-1; TCRdb returns TRBD2, unconfirmable since there is no DNA. CDR3 length: 16 residues. Germline values: CDR1 SGHRS, CDR2 YFSETQ. CDR3: CASSLAASGGFNEQFF.

The J gene is TRBJ2-7, the V gene TRBV12-3 or TRBV12-4; TCRdb names TRBD1, which stays unverified in the absence of DNA. The CDR3 sequence is 15 residues long. The CDR3 region is CASSSPATGIYEQYF.

V is TRBV29-1 and J is TRBJ2-1; the TCRdb call, TRBD2, lacks DNA for checking. The CDR3 covers 13 residues. Looked up from germline, CDR1 is SQVTM and CDR2 is ANQGSEA. The CDR3 reads CSELAASYNEQFF.

The chain combines TRBV3-1 with TRBJ2-1; TCRdb gives TRBD2 as the D gene, but with no DNA this cannot be confirmed. This CDR3 spans 19 amino acids. The germline V gene has CDR1 LGHDT and CDR2 YNNKEL (reference sequence). CDR3 sequence: CASSYNRPGLAGVDLQQFF.

The J gene is TRBJ1-2, the V gene TRBV12-3 or TRBV12-4. The CDR3 contains 15 residues. CDR3 sequence reads: CASSFPGRHYYGYTF.

The chain employs TRBV7-9 and TRBJ2-7. CDR1 SEHNR and CDR2 FQNEAQ come from the germline V gene (reference sequence). There are 13 residues in the CDR3. This CDR3 is CASSLHQTYEQYF.

J is TRBJ1-1 and V is TRBV10-3. Germline lookup yields CDR1 ENHRY and CDR2 SYGVKD. This CDR3 has 13 residues. CDR3 amino acids: CAISDRPNTEAFF.